These 5 T cell receptor beta chains originate from one sample sequenced in a study of T cells expressing NK-cell markers. With the 5' RACE reads reprocessed, TCRdb shows one record per CDR3 protein and no DNA. The sample data list approximately 460,000 distinct CDR3 sequences. Sequenced input: blood T cells: a sorted CD56 or NKG2C T cell subset, CD4+ or CD8+ T cells, or bulk PBMC T cells (not recorded which). These receptors originate from a woman aged 18-69 years in good health.

The V gene is TRBV5-8, the J gene TRBJ2-5; TCRdb selects TRBD1, and the lack of DNA leaves this call unchecked. CDR1 SGHTS and CDR2 YDEGEE come from the germline V gene. The CDR3 loop spans 16 amino acids. The CDR3 sequence: CASSTLRATPQETQYF.

This rearrangement joins TRBV20-1 to TRBJ2-2; TCRdb reports TRBD1, a call that lacks DNA to check it against. The germline V gene encodes CDR1 DFQATT and CDR2 SNEGSKA (reference sequence). This CDR3 spans 14 amino acids. CDR3 sequence: CSAPRTANTGELFF.

This sequence joins TRBV7-2 and TRBJ2-1; TCRdb's D call of TRBD2 is untestable without DNA. CDR1 and CDR2 (germline): SGHTA, FQGNSA. This CDR3 is built from 18 residues. The CDR3: CASSLARTGGGSYNEQFF.

This chain connects TRBV6-2 or TRBV6-3 to TRBJ1-2; TCRdb's D call, TRBD1, is unchecked because there is no DNA. The CDR3 has 12 amino acids. Germline V gene sequence: CDR1 MNHEY, CDR2 SVGEGT. This chain's CDR3 is CASGQGLGGYTF.

The CDR3 sequence: CSASGTATGDQPQHF. The V and J genes are TRBV20-1 and TRBJ1-5; as DNA is missing, the TRBD1 call by TCRdb cannot be tested. The germline V gene encodes CDR1 DFQATT and CDR2 SNEGSKA (reference sequence). The CDR3 spans 15 residues.